A selection of T cell receptor beta chains follows, all from one sample in a study of metastatic and nonmetastatic thyroid tumors. MiXCR was used by TCRdb to re-call the PCR reads. The profile shows tens of thousands of clones, about a sixth of them singletons. Sequenced sample: blood. These TCRs come from a male donor with papillary thyroid cancer or a benign thyroid nodule (not recorded which). Some clones in this sample may be carry-over from other donors' samples. The CDR3 runs from the conserved cysteine through the conserved F or W. Fields, in order: clone size, J gene, V gene, D gene, CDR3 DNA, CDR3 protein. A D gene is named only where the DNA matches it firmly. The size of a clone is reported for some rows only, either as once, few or many, or as a class for expanded clones.

few,TRBJ1-2,TRBV6-1,-,TGTGCCAGCATAATGGGGCAGGGCTATGGCTACACCTTC,CASIMGQGYGYTF
many,TRBJ2-7,TRBV30,-,TGTGCCTGGAGTGAGTCAGCTTACGAGCAGTACTTC,CAWSESAYEQYF
-,TRBJ1-1,TRBV13,-,TGTGCCAGCAGCTTAGGGCAGGGAGGGTCCTTT,CASSLGQGGSF
many,TRBJ1-6,TRBV4-1,-,TGCGCCAGCAGCCAAGTCCCAGGGTTCGATTCACCCCTCCACTTT,CASSQVPGFDSPLHF
many,TRBJ2-3,TRBV12-3/TRBV12-4,-,TGTGCCAGCAGTTTAGCCAACTTAGCGAGCACAGATACGCAGTATTTT,CASSLANLASTDTQYF
-,TRBJ1-1,TRBV30,-,TGTGCCTGGAGTACGAGACAGCTGAACACTGAAGCTTTCTTT,CAWSTRQLNTEAFF
many,TRBJ1-3,TRBV2,TRBD1,TGTGCCAGCAGTGACTGGACAGGTTCTGGAAACACCATATATTTT,CASSDWTGSGNTIYF
few,TRBJ2-7,TRBV2,-,TGTGCCAGCAGAGCACGAAGAAAGGGTACATACGAGCAGTACTTC,CASRARRKGTYEQYF
-,TRBJ2-7,TRBV7-8,-,TGTGCCAGCAGCTTATCAGGGATCTGCTACGAGCGGTACTTC,CASSLSGICYERYF
-,TRBJ2-7,TRBV2,-,TGTGCCAGCAGTGAGGACGGGAGAGAGCAGTACTTC,CASSEDGREQYF
few,TRBJ1-2,TRBV7-9,-,TGTGCCAGCAGCTTAACCGCTACTAACTATGGCTACACCTTC,CASSLTATNYGYTF
-,TRBJ2-7,TRBV5-1,-,TGCGCCAGCAGCTTGGCGGGGAGGTACGAGCAGTACTTC,CASSLAGRYEQYF